The sequence of this T cell receptor (beta chain) was determined in a study of blood T cell repertoires in COVID-19 (dated by TCRdb to about 2020). Regarding the research as a whole: Samples from collaborators originated in the United States, Italy and Spain and spanned both the acute and convalescent phases of COVID-19. Subjects who had been exposed to COVID-19, were actively infected with it, or had recovered from it provided the deeply sampled blood TCRbeta repertoires that made up the dataset. The samples were drawn from the first 160 participants of the ongoing ImmuneRACE study and from 1,254 subjects provided by 6 global collaborators. The material from the prospective study consisted of cDNA or gDNA derived from T cells, B-cell-depleted T cells, or PBMCs. Sample metadata almost always included a de-identified subject ID, COVID-19 status, age in years and sex. A freely available public database, intended as a resource for researchers studying the immune response to SARS-CoV-2, is where the repertoires were released. Where available, HLA class I and class II types were obtained from metadata supplied by the sample provider rather than from assay-based typing.

The investigation overall reported the following: The quantity of clinical and demographic metadata differed by source and by participant and was supplied without curation.

This clone was seen just once. The antigen it recognizes is unknown. No qualities accompany the bases; no much larger clone lies one base away. The immunoSEQ Assay, a bias-controlled multiplex PCR, was used to amplify TCRbeta CDR3 regions from genomic DNA. Per the source publication's procedure: The number of nucleated cells in each sample was estimated by amplification of reference gene primers within the assay. To quantify the absolute abundance of each unique TCRbeta CDR3 rearrangement, sequence reads were collapsed and filtered. For each sample, productive Simpson clonality was calculated as the square root of Simpson's diversity index across productive rearrangements. Imported from immuneACCESS, the table was reduced by TCRdb to in-frame sequences with V and J called. These copies leave out some clones; in studies compared against another copy, an unresolved V gene accounts for under half, and the cause of the remainder is not known. The V and J calls and clone size are taken from that table; D and trimming were inferred from the DNA. The sample records around 250,000 clones, around 93% of which are singletons. The ten top clones hold approximately 1.3% of the sample.

Enrolling through a virtual design, the prospective study's participants ranged in age from roughly 18 to 89 years and lived across approximately 25 United States geographic areas. In the prospective study, cohorts were assigned on the basis of participant-reported clinical history obtained from a screening survey and a study questionnaire. Mobile phlebotomists in the prospective study collected whole blood, serum and a nasopharyngeal or oropharyngeal swab from every participant. Over a roughly two-month period, participants in the prospective study had the option of providing additional blood draws and questionnaires. Blood samples from the prospective study were shipped frozen or at room temperature prior to DNA extraction. The sequencing sample was made of PBMCs or T cells enriched from blood (not recorded which). The source of this sequence is a human donor in a cohort exposed to, infected with or recovered from COVID-19 (not recorded which). The donor label of this sample is uncertain.

Here the CDR3 is given as CASSQGRQGARGMDGYTF. The nucleotide sequence reads as follows: TGTGCCAGCAGCCAAGGTAGACAGGGGGCTAGAGGGATGGATGGCTACACCTTC. The chain is encoded by TRBV27 joined to TRBJ1-2; TRBD1 aligns with 10 central bases. V is pruned by 6 bases and J by 6 bases, leaving 19 bases of the junction without a gene match. Inclusive of the bounding cysteine and phenylalanine, the CDR3 is 18 residues long. The DNA shown is the 54-base CDR3, in frame from base 1. The germline V gene encodes CDR1 MNHEY and CDR2 SMNVEV (reference sequence).